The 4 T cell receptor beta chains given below trace back to one sample, sequenced in a study of STAT5B mutations in CD4+ large granular lymphocyte leukemia. Here immunoSEQ multiplex PCR was the method, and the copy in TCRdb shows in-frame clones only, minus some. This sample has about 25,000 clones, with 74% found just once. The sequenced material came from CD4+ T cells from blood buffy coats. These receptors were collected from a human donor in good health.

The chain joins TRBV27 to TRBJ1-4, with TRBD1 matching over 9 bases. CDR1 is MNHEY and CDR2 is SMNVEV in the germline V gene (reference sequence). Trimming removed 8 bases from V and 7 bases from J; junction bases left unmatched: 8. This CDR3 has 14 residues. CDR3 protein: CASGTGHPSEKLFF. The CDR3 DNA reads as TGTGCCAGCGGGACAGGGCACCCTTCTGAAAAACTGTTTTTT.

The J gene is TRBJ2-3, the V gene TRBV10-3; TRBD1 or TRBD2 may be the D gene (5 bases each). Germline values: CDR1 ENHRY, CDR2 SYGVKD. This CDR3 is 16 amino acids long. Between the trimmed V and J ends, which lost 6 bases and 1 base, there was a span of 17 bases. The CDR3 spells CAIRTAGVRGTDTQYF. The CDR3 DNA reads TGTGCCATCAGGACCGCCGGGGTCAGGGGCACAGATACGCAGTATTTT.

The V call is TRBV6-1, the J call TRBJ2-7; D gene unclear. V was clipped by 0 bases and J by 4 bases, with 7 bases between them. The CDR3 totals 13 residues. CDR1 is MNHNS, CDR2 SASEGT, per germline. CDR3 in DNA: TGTGCCAGCAGTGAAGCATGGGAATACGAGCAGTACTTC. This encodes CASSEAWEYEQYF.

CDR3 DNA sequence: TGCAGCGTTGTCCAAGCCGAACACTTAAACAACACTGAAGCTTTCTTT. Its protein is CSVVQAEHLNNTEAFF. The V gene is TRBV29-1, the J gene TRBJ1-1; no firm D call. This CDR3 contains 16 residues. Germline CDR1 is SQVTM and CDR2 is ANQGSEA. V shed 4 bases and J shed 2 bases, with 20 bases lying between them.